A single count supports the clone carrying this T cell receptor beta chain. The antigen remains undetermined. V was clipped by 2 bases and J by 0 bases, with 8 bases between them. The length of the CDR3 is 15 residues. The germline CDR1 and CDR2 sequences are WSHSY and SAAADI. These data come from a study of CD8+ T cells in alopecia areata. At the level of the study: The duration of tofacitinib was 6 to 18 months, with 6 months off drug afterward. Patients given treatment had severity scored by the percentage of scalp area affected.

In each case, RNA was isolated and then reverse transcribed into cDNA as the sequencing template. Data came from immunoSEQ multiplex PCR; TCRdb stores just in-frame clones and leaves some out. The top ten clones hold approximately 15% of a sample with roughly 92,000 clones, more than 65% of them seen once. Study outcomes and limitations: Relative to normal scalp, lesional scalp, especially alopecia totalis/universalis, showed higher clonality.

Noted treatment: oral pan-JAK inhibitor, 5-10 mg twice daily. Samples from alopecia areata patients were lesional scalp punch biopsies and peripheral blood. The J gene is TRBJ2-1, the V gene TRBV10-2; D is possibly TRBD2 (5 bases). This clonotype was obtained from a human donor with alopecia areata. The material sequenced was CD8+ T cells sorted from blood, taken at approximately week 42, from a patient treated with tofacitinib. The CDR3 sequence is CASSEGLSSYNEQFF. The CDR3 coding sequence is TGCGCCAGCAGTGAGGGACTCAGCTCCTACAATGAGCAGTTCTTC.